The 29 T cell receptor beta chains below were found in one sample sequenced in a study of cytomegalovirus exposure and HLA in healthy donors. TCRdb's copy holds only in-frame clones and misses some; the assay was immunoSEQ multiplex PCR. This sample yields around 300,000 clones, of which 65% to 90% are seen a single time; about 1% belongs to the top ten. The sequencing sample was made of PBMCs. The receptors were sampled from a woman between 18 and 29 years old in good health and CMV-seronegative.

For the CDR3, the DNA is TGCGCCAGCAGTGAACCGGACTCGAGCTCCTACAATGAGCAGTTCTTC. This encodes CASSEPDSSSYNEQFF. The chain joins TRBV10-1 to TRBJ2-1, with a weak D call TRBD2 (5 bases). This CDR3 comprises 16 residues. Trimming left V 3 bases short and J 0 bases short, with 12 bases between. CDR1 is WNHNN and CDR2 is SYGVQD in the germline V gene (reference sequence).

The chain joins TRBV4-2 to TRBJ2-1; 8 bases match TRBD2. After removal of 1 base from V and 3 bases from J, the junction contained 8 bases not matched to a gene. This CDR3 comprises 17 residues. Germline V lookup: CDR1 LGHNA, CDR2 YNFKEQ. The DNA of the CDR3 is TGTGCCAGCAGCCAAGGTAGCTTGCGGGGGGTCTACAATGAGCAGTTCTTC. This sequence encodes CASSQGSLRGVYNEQFF.

On this clone: Germline is not matched at one junction end, which may reflect a read error. V is TRBV7-2 and J is TRBJ2-1; 9 nucleotides line up with TRBD1. The CDR3 loop spans 15 amino acids. Germline values: CDR1 SGHTA, CDR2 FQGNSA. The CDR3 is CASSQAGTGYIEQFF. The CDR3 region has the DNA TGTGCCAGCAGCCAAGCCGGGACAGGGTACATTGAGCAGTTCTTC.

The V gene is TRBV18, the J gene TRBJ1-2; no firm D call. This CDR3 has 16 residues. The ends were cut back, 6 bases at V and 0 bases at J, with 17 bases in the middle. Looked up from germline, CDR1 is KGHSH and CDR2 is LQKENI. CDR3 residues: CASSRLRDPANYGYTF. The DNA for the CDR3 is TGTGCCAGCTCCAGGCTCCGGGATCCCGCTAACTATGGCTACACCTTC.

About this clone itself: No DNA is shown, since the ends of the CDR3 on it are uncertain; the CDR3 is the one TCRdb lists. V gene TRBV30 combines with J gene TRBJ1-1; TRBD1 is the table's D call, not checked against the DNA. CDR1 is GTSNPN, CDR2 SVGIG, per germline (reference sequence). Including both end residues, the CDR3 is 14 amino acids long. CDR3 sequence reads: CAWSVGQGAVRTFF.

The rearrangement links TRBV5-6 to TRBJ1-6; 9 nucleotides align to TRBD1. V lost 2 bases to trimming and J lost 3 bases; unmatched junction nucleotides: 6. Per germline, CDR1 SGHDT and CDR2 YYEEEE. The CDR3 spans 17 residues. CDR3 in amino acids: CASSLYRGLNYNSPLHF. CDR3 coding DNA: TGTGCCAGCAGCTTATACAGGGGGCTAAACTATAATTCACCCCTCCACTTT.

The V call is TRBV28, the J call TRBJ1-2; possible D gene TRBD1, 6 bases. V was shortened by 6 bases and J by 4 bases, with 24 bases between the two germline ends. CDR1 and CDR2 from the germline V gene are MDHEN and SYDVKM. The CDR3 extends over 17 amino acids. Here the CDR3 reads CASSPPARRLGGYGYTF. CDR3 coding DNA: TGTGCCAGCAGCCCCCCGGCCCGCCGCCTAGGGGGCTATGGCTACACCTTC.

The gene calls are TRBV27 and TRBJ2-7, with TRBD1 identical over 8 bases. Germline lookup yields CDR1 MNHEY and CDR2 SMNVEV (reference sequence). With V trimmed by 6 bases and J by 3 bases, 4 bases remained unmatched. The CDR3 has 13 residues. For the CDR3, the DNA is TGTGCCAGCAGAACGGGACAGGACTACGAGCAGTACTTC. This gives the protein CASRTGQDYEQYF.

J is TRBJ1-4 and V is TRBV4-1, with D uncertain. The V end lost 0 bases, the J end lost 6 bases, and 8 bases lay between the germline ends. CDR1 MGHRA and CDR2 YSYEKL come from the germline V gene. This CDR3 comprises 14 residues. CDR3 nucleotide sequence: TGCGCCAGCAGCCAAGACCTGAACTATGAAAAACTGTTTTTT. This translates into CASSQDLNYEKLFF.

This chain links TRBV4-3 with TRBJ1-5; 10 bases map to TRBD1. The V segment lost 0 bases and the J segment 7 bases; nucleotides outside the gene matches: 9. Per germline, CDR1 LGHNA and CDR2 YSLEER. CDR3 length: 17 residues. The CDR3 nucleotides are TGCGCCAGCAGCCAAGATCGGAGACAGGGGGCCTTCCAGCCCCAGCATTTT. It yields the protein CASSQDRRQGAFQPQHF.

The chain links TRBV9 to TRBJ2-7; TRBD2 might be the D (5 bases). V lost 0 bases, J lost 2 bases, and 15 bases lay in between. CDR3 length: 16 residues. Germline V gene data show CDR1 as SGDLS and CDR2 as YYNGEE. CDR3: CASSVERAAPPYEQYF. CDR3 coding DNA: TGTGCCAGCAGCGTAGAGAGGGCTGCACCACCCTACGAGCAGTACTTC. Filled out from reference TRBV9 and TRBJ2-7, the complete variable domain reads DSGVTQTPKHLITATGQRVTLRCSPRSGDLSVYWYQQSLDQGLQFLIQYYNGEERAKGNILERFSAQQFPDLHSELNLSSLELGDSALYFCASSVERAAPPYEQYFGPGTRLTVT.

The CDR3 DNA sequence: TGCAGCCCCAAGGCAGCGGGGGGGAACGGGGAGCTGTTTTTT. Its protein product is CSPKAAGGNGELFF. The chain is built from TRBV29-1 and TRBJ2-2; TRBD2 matches at 10 bases. CDR3 length: 14 amino acids. V lost 8 bases to trimming and J lost 7 bases; unmatched junction nucleotides: 10. The germline V gene encodes CDR1 SQVTM and CDR2 ANQGSEA.

The chain couples TRBV9 to TRBJ1-1; 10 bases line up with TRBD1. The CDR3 extends over 13 amino acids. Germline V CDR1 and CDR2: SGDLS, YYNGEE. The V segment lost 3 bases and the J segment 11 bases; nucleotides outside the gene matches: 7. Here the CDR3 reads CASSEGTGVRAFF. Here the CDR3 DNA reads TGTGCCAGCAGCGAAGGGACAGGGGTTAGGGCTTTCTTT.

The rearrangement links TRBV7-6 to TRBJ2-7, with D hard to call. V was pared by 4 bases and J by 6 bases, with 13 bases between. The CDR3 spans 13 residues. Germline CDR1 SGHVS, CDR2 FNYEAQ. CDR3 sequence reads: CASSYSRSGEQYF. For the CDR3, the DNA is TGTGCCAGCAGCTATTCACGGTCTGGCGAGCAGTACTTC. Full variable domain (missing parts from reference TRBV7-6 and TRBJ2-7): GAGVSQSPRYKVTKRGQDVALRCDPISGHVSLYWYRQALGQGPEFLTYFNYEAQQDKSGLPNDRFSAERPEGSISTLTIQRTEQRDSAMYRCASSYSRSGEQYFGPGTRLTVT.

V is TRBV5-1 and J is TRBJ2-2; the D gene is possibly TRBD1 (5 bases). Germline V gene lookup returns CDR1 SGHRS and CDR2 YFSETQ. V was cut by 0 bases and J by 4 bases, with 10 bases left in between. This CDR3 is 15 amino acids long. CDR3 sequence (DNA): TGCGCCAGCAGCTTGGCTCAGGGCGGCACCGGGGAGCTGTTTTTT. Translation: CASSLAQGGTGELFF.

The gene calls are TRBV5-4 and TRBJ2-1; a possible D gene is TRBD2 (6 bases). V was clipped by 0 bases and J by 8 bases, with 15 bases between them. This CDR3 has 15 residues. From germline, CDR1 is SGHNT and CDR2 YYREEE (reference sequence). CDR3 coding DNA: TGTGCCAGCAGCTTGGTTGGGGGGAGGTTCGATGAGCAGTTCTTC. It encodes CASSLVGGRFDEQFF.

The genes are TRBV28 and TRBJ2-7; 9 positions match TRBD2. Germline CDR1 is MDHEN and CDR2 is SYDVKM. The CDR3 has 14 residues. Trimming took 3 bases from V and 0 from J; bases not matched to a gene: 0. The DNA for the CDR3 is TGTGCCAGCAGTTTTAGCGGGAGCTCCTACGAGCAGTACTTC. Translated, it gives CASSFSGSSYEQYF.

This chain uses TRBV6-1 with TRBJ2-7; 9 bases line up with TRBD1. The CDR3 has 15 amino acids. The germline V gene has CDR1 MNHNS and CDR2 SASEGT. Losses at the gene ends were 2 bases for V and 7 bases for J; bases not matched to a gene: 9. The CDR3 nucleotides read TGTGCCAGCAGTGAAACGAGACAGGGGGGCTGGGAGCAGTACTTC. Protein product: CASSETRQGGWEQYF.

The CDR3 DNA is TGTGCCAGCAGGCCGCGGGGATGGGGATCTCGGAGTAATGAAAAACTGTTTTTT. Its translation is CASRPRGWGSRSNEKLFF. The genes are TRBV7-8 and TRBJ1-4; no clear D gene. Trimming took off 6 bases at V and 4 bases at J, with 24 bases between the two ends. CDR1 is SGHVS and CDR2 is FQNEAQ in the germline V gene. The CDR3 spans 18 residues.

CDR3 in amino acids: CAIGGYPGVKSTGELFF. The CDR3 DNA sequence: TGTGCCATCGGAGGATATCCTGGGGTAAAGTCGACCGGGGAGCTGTTTTTT. This chain joins TRBV10-3 and TRBJ2-2, with D possibly matching TRBD2 (5 bases). Trimming removed 8 bases at V and 5 bases at J, with 24 bases between. Germline CDR1 ENHRY, CDR2 SYGVKD. The CDR3 sequence is 17 residues long.

This chain connects TRBV6-5 to TRBJ2-5; 8 bases line up with TRBD1. The CDR3 runs to 16 residues. The J segment lost 4 bases and the V segment lost 2 bases, leaving 9 bases of the junction unmatched. Germline-derived CDR1 and CDR2 are MNHEY and SVGAGI. For the CDR3, the DNA is TGTGCCAGCAGTTACAATTCAGGGGGCTATGTAGAGACCCAGTACTTC. This codes for CASSYNSGGYVETQYF.

The chain is built from TRBV11-3 and TRBJ2-3, with TRBD1 matching 11 bases. V dropped 1 base and J dropped 6; count of bases not matched to a gene: 9. The CDR3 covers 17 residues. From germline, CDR1 is SGHNT and CDR2 YENEEA. In DNA form, the CDR3 reads TGTGCCAGCAGCTTAGGGGCTCGGACAGGGGGCTCGGATACGCAGTATTTT. Its protein product is CASSLGARTGGSDTQYF.

The chain is built from TRBV30 and TRBJ2-2; 13 positions match TRBD2. CDR3 length equals 16 residues. The germline gives CDR1 GTSNPN, CDR2 SVGIG (reference sequence). The V segment lost 2 bases and the J segment 3 bases; nucleotides outside the gene matches: 3. DNA of the CDR3: TGTGCCTGGAGTCCACTAGCGGGGGGGTACACCGGGGAGCTGTTTTTT. Protein product: CAWSPLAGGYTGELFF.

The genes are TRBV2 and TRBJ1-1; TRBD1 agrees at 7 bases. The ends lost 6 bases at V and 0 bases at J; junction bases unmatched: 7. Germline V gene data show CDR1 as SNHLY and CDR2 as FYNNEI. There are 15 residues in the CDR3. For the CDR3, the DNA is TGTGCCAGCAGAGAGGGGGCCGGGATGAACACTGAAGCTTTCTTT. This encodes CASREGAGMNTEAFF. The variable domain in full, with the rest retrieved from reference TRBV2 and TRBJ1-1, is EPEVTQTPSHQVTQMGQEVILRCVPISNHLYFYWYRQILGQKVEFLVSFYNNEISEKSEIFDDQFSVERPDGSNFTLKIRSTKLEDSAMYFCASREGAGMNTEAFFGQGTRLTVV.

The gene calls are TRBV7-3 and TRBJ2-1, with 8 bases identical to TRBD2. Germline lookup yields CDR1 SGHTA and CDR2 FQGTGA. With 5 bases clipped from V and 3 bases from J, the junction kept 3 bases outside the gene matches. The CDR3 is 14 residues long. The CDR3 is CASSRGGGYNEQFF. The CDR3 DNA reads as TGTGCCAGCAGCCGGGGGGGTGGCTACAATGAGCAGTTCTTC.

V usage is TRBV30 and J usage is TRBJ1-1; D is unresolved. This CDR3 has 13 residues. Germline V gene data show CDR1 as GTSNPN and CDR2 as SVGIG (reference sequence). V lost 2 bases and J lost 0, with 7 bases in between. The CDR3 protein is CAWSKWLNTEAFF. In nucleotides, the CDR3 is TGTGCCTGGAGTAAATGGCTGAACACTGAAGCTTTCTTT.

The chain couples TRBV5-5 to TRBJ2-7; TRBD2 matches at 9 bases. This CDR3 spans 18 amino acids. Germline V gene sequence: CDR1 SGHKS, CDR2 YYEKEE (reference sequence). Germline trimming cut 2 bases from V and 0 bases from J; bases unmatched to any gene: 12. The CDR3 nucleotides are TGTGCCAGCAGCTTAATCCCCCTGACTAGCGGCTACTCCTACGAGCAGTACTTC. This translates into CASSLIPLTSGYSYEQYF.

This clone turned up a few times. This chain uses TRBV29-1 with TRBJ2-7; 10 positions agree with TRBD2. Germline CDR1 reads SQVTM; CDR2 reads ANQGSEA. CDR3 length equals 13 residues. V was pared by 8 bases and J by 5 bases, with 9 bases of the junction left unmatched. The chain's CDR3 is CSTLLAGVNEQYF. CDR3 DNA: TGCAGCACCCTGCTAGCGGGAGTCAACGAGCAGTACTTC.

The rearrangement uses TRBV6-6 and TRBJ1-1; a weak D match, TRBD1 (6 bases). Germline values: CDR1 MNHNY, CDR2 SVGAGI (reference sequence). The length of the CDR3 is 14 residues. Trimming left V 5 bases short and J 1 base short, with 11 bases between. CDR3 protein: CASSQGSGNTEAFF. Here the CDR3 DNA reads TGTGCCAGCAGTCAGGGGTCGGGGAACACTGAAGCTTTCTTT.